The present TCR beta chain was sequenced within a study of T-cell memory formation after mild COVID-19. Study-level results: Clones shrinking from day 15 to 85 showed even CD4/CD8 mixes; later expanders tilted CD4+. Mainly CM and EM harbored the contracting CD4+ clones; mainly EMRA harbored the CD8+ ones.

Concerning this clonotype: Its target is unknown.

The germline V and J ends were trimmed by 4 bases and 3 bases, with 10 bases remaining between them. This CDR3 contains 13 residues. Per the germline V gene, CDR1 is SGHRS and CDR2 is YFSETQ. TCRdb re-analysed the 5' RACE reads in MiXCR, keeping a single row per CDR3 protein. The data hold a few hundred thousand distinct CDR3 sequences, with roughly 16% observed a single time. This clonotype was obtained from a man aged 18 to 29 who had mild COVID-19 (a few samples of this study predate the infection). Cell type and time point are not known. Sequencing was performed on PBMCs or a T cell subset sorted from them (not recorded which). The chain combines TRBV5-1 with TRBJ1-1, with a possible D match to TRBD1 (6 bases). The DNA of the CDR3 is TGCGCCAGCAGCATTGACAGGCACACTGAAGCTTTCTTT. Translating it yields CASSIDRHTEAFF.